Shown below are 2 T cell receptor beta chains from a single sample sequenced in a study of CD8+ T cells in alopecia areata. Reverse transcription of extracted RNA yielded cDNA, which provided the sequencing template. The protocol was immunoSEQ multiplex PCR, while the TCRdb copy is restricted to in-frame clones and leaves out a portion. The repertoire holds fewer than 110,000 clones, about 61% seen once, with about 15% in the top ten. Noted treatment: oral pan-JAK inhibitor, 5-10 mg twice daily. Sequencing was performed on CD8+ T cells sorted from blood, taken between weeks 55 and 65, from a patient treated with tofacitinib. The origin of the receptors is a human donor with alopecia areata.

DNA for the CDR3: TGTGCCAGCAGAACGGTCTCCTACGAGCAGTACTTC. Its translation: CASRTVSYEQYF. The V and J genes are TRBV6-5 and TRBJ2-7; D unclear. Trimming took 6 bases from V and 0 from J, leaving 6 bases between them. This CDR3 is built from 12 residues. CDR1 and CDR2 from the germline V gene are MNHEY and SVGAGI.

CDR3 in amino acids: CASRPGESNTEAFF. CDR3 DNA sequence: TGTGCCAGCAGGCCAGGGGAGTCGAACACTGAAGCTTTCTTT. V is TRBV6-5 and J is TRBJ1-1; D may be TRBD1 (6 bases). From germline, CDR1 is MNHEY and CDR2 SVGAGI. CDR3 length: 14 residues. The V end lost 6 bases, the J end lost 1 base, and 12 bases lay between the germline ends.